This TCR beta chain derives from a study of PD-1 blockade in classical Hodgkin lymphoma. The germline V gene encodes CDR1 SGDLS and CDR2 YYNGEE. CDR3 length: 14 residues. V was clipped by 3 bases and J by 8 bases, with 16 bases between them. Points on this clone: Its antigen is not identified.

All patients experienced relapse after autologous stem cell transplantation, and brentuximab vedotin exposure was variable. Overall study findings and caveats: Lower baseline TCR diversity was reported for newly diagnosed patients than for healthy donors. Some patients began nivolumab under 1 year after ASCT. These patients were excluded from later analyses.

Generated by immunoSEQ multiplex PCR, the TCRdb table keeps only in-frame clones and is missing some. This table holds roughly 20,000 clones, about nine tenths found once. The sequence came from a human donor with classical Hodgkin lymphoma. Sequenced material: peripheral blood mononuclear cells (PBMCs), taken before the second cycle of nivolumab. The chain joins TRBV9 to TRBJ2-3; D ambiguous. The CDR3 region is CASSDPSGTGTQYF. CDR3 sequence (DNA): TGTGCCAGCAGCGACCCCTCAGGCACTGGTACGCAGTATTTT.